Detailed here is one T cell receptor beta chain. Clones were read by immunoSEQ multiplex PCR, and TCRdb kept only the in-frame ones, dropping some. Counted here are approximately 210,000 clones, 82% occurring once; the ten biggest clones make up about 3.9%. The sample is drawn from a study of blood T cell repertoires in COVID-19. V was cut by 3 bases and J by 8 bases, with 16 bases left in between. Per the germline V gene, CDR1 is KGHSH and CDR2 is LQKENI. The CDR3 spans 14 residues. The TCR was taken from a woman older than 75 with acute or convalescent COVID-19. The source material was peripheral blood. This chain uses TRBV18 with TRBJ1-1; D remains ambiguous. The CDR3 DNA reads as TGTGCCAGCTCACCGCAGACTCTACTAGGGGAAGCTTTCTTT. This sequence encodes CASSPQTLLGEAFF.